This TCR beta chain was sequenced in a study of PD-1 blockade in classical Hodgkin lymphoma. Trimming cost V 7 bases and J 6 bases, with 23 bases left between them. Germline CDR1 is SGHRS and CDR2 is YFSETQ. This CDR3 has 15 residues. Time point described: cycle 4 day 1 (C4D1), after 6 weeks of nivolumab. All patients experienced relapse after autologous stem cell transplantation, and brentuximab vedotin exposure was variable. Responses achieved at best were complete response, partial response or progressive disease. In its sample, this clone was seen a few times. Measured with immunoSEQ multiplex PCR; TCRdb has only the in-frame clones, and not every one. The table lists about 92,000 clones, over 80% of them singletons, with 15% to 20% in the top ten.

Sequencing used peripheral blood mononuclear cells (PBMCs), obtained before the fourth cycle of nivolumab. The genes are TRBV5-1 and TRBJ2-7; D possibly matches TRBD1 or TRBD2 (8 bases each). The receptor was derived from a human donor with classical Hodgkin lymphoma. CDR3 sequence reads: CASSLPGGTGAEQYF. The CDR3 DNA reads TGCGCCAGCTCCCTCCCGGGGGGGACAGGTGCCGAGCAGTACTTC.